This record covers a single T cell receptor (beta chain). Living in 25 or so US areas, the participants were between 18 and 89 years of age. In the 2 weeks before study entry, exposed participants met a COVID-19 case, which was PCR-confirmed or clinician-diagnosed. The germline CDR1 and CDR2 sequences are SGHTA and FQGTGA. J gave up 3 bases and V 3 bases, and 15 bases lay outside the gene matches. The CDR3 runs 18 residues. In the original processing: Scientists estimated how many nucleated cells there were by amplifying reference gene primers. Assay used: immunoSEQ multiplex PCR; TCRdb lists only in-frame clones, some missing. The DNA gave D and trimming, while V, J and clone size come from that table. Of about 350,000 clones in the sample, roughly 86% were seen once. This record comes from a study of blood T cell repertoires in COVID-19. Across the whole study: Both acute and convalescent COVID-19 samples were obtained from the United States, Italy and Spain.

The V gene is TRBV7-3, the J gene TRBJ2-5; 8 bases map to TRBD2. This receptor was taken from a woman aged 25-40 years who had been exposed to COVID-19. Specimen: PBMCs or T cells enriched from blood (not recorded which). The CDR3 coding sequence is TGTGCCAGCAGCTTCTGTAGTAGGGCTAGCGGGTTTAAAGAGACCCAGTACTTC. Its translation is CASSFCSRASGFKETQYF.